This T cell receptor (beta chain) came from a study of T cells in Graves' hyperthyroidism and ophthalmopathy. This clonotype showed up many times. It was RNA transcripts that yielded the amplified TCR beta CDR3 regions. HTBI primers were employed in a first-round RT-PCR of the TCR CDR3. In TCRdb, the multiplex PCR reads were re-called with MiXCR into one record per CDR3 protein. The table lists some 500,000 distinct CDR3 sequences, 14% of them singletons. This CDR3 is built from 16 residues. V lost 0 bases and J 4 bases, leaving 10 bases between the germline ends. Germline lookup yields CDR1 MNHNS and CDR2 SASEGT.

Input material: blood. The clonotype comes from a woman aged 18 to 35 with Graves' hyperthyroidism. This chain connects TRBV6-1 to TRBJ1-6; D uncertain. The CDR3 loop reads CASSEAETYYNSPLHF. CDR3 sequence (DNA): TGTGCCAGCAGTGAAGCGGAGACATATTATAATTCACCCCTCCACTTT.